This passage covers 23 T cell receptor beta chains from one sample sequenced in a study of human T cells and chemical hapten exposure. TCRdb processed the RACE reads anew with MiXCR; each CDR3 protein has one entry. The sample yields under 100,000 distinct CDR3 sequences, 8.5% seen once. Indicated time point: pre-sensitization, week 0. Regarding treatment: therapeutic diphenylcyclopropenone sensitization with weekly scalp DPC. Sequenced here: whole blood, sampled in connection with sensitization to the hapten diphenylcyclopropenone (DPC). The origin of the receptors is a man in his forties with alopecia areata. Some clones in this sample may be carry-over from other donors' samples.

CDR3 nucleotides: TGTGCCAGCAGTTTAATAGTAGCGGCATACAATGAGCAGTTCTTC. Translation: CASSLIVAAYNEQFF. The V gene is TRBV28, the J gene TRBJ2-1, with D tentatively TRBD2 (6 bases). Between the trimmed V and J ends, which lost 2 bases and 4 bases, there was a span of 12 bases. The CDR3 is 15 residues long. The germline V gene encodes CDR1 MDHEN and CDR2 SYDVKM.

This clonotype was observed a few times. This sequence joins TRBV7-9 and TRBJ2-5, with D perhaps matching TRBD1 (6 bases). Germline CDR1 reads SEHNR; CDR2 reads FQNEAQ (reference sequence). The CDR3 is 13 amino acids. The ends were cut back, 5 bases at V and 5 bases at J, with 12 bases in the middle. The CDR3 DNA is TGTGCCAGCAGCCCACAGGGTGGCGAGACCCAGTACTTC. Residues: CASSPQGGETQYF. Together with reference TRBV7-9 and TRBJ2-5, the CDR3 gives the full variable domain: DTGVSQNPRHKITKRGQNVTFRCDPISEHNRLYWYRQTLGQGPEFLTYFQNEAQLEKSRLLSDRFSAERPKGSFSTLEIQRTEQGDSAMYLCASSPQGGETQYFGPGTRLLVL.

This rearrangement joins TRBV12-3 or TRBV12-4 to TRBJ2-7; D not certain. CDR3 length: 14 amino acids. Trimming left V 6 bases short and J 5 bases short, with 17 bases between. The CDR3 DNA follows: TGTGCCAGCAGCCGCGCTGAGACCCTGGACGAGCAGTACGTC. Translating it yields CASSRAETLDEQYV.

This clonotype appeared a few times. The chain employs TRBV18 and TRBJ2-7; TRBD2 might be the D (5 bases). V lost 1 base to trimming and J lost 2 bases, with 9 bases between them. The germline V gene encodes CDR1 KGHSH and CDR2 LQKENI. The length of the CDR3 is 14 residues. CDR3 nucleotides: TGTGCCAGCTCACCACTGGCGGGCCCCTACGAGCAGTACTTC. It encodes CASSPLAGPYEQYF.

In its sample, this clonotype was seen a few times. The chain combines TRBV29-1 with TRBJ1-2; 7 nucleotides agree with TRBD1. Per germline, CDR1 SQVTM and CDR2 ANQGSEA. V lost 7 bases, J lost 3 bases, and 11 bases stayed unmatched. The CDR3 extends over 14 amino acids. The CDR3 is CSAEGRGQDYGYTF. DNA of the CDR3: TGCAGCGCTGAGGGGAGGGGGCAGGACTATGGCTACACCTTC.

This clonotype was recorded at least ten times. The V and J genes are TRBV6-2 or TRBV6-3 and TRBJ1-4; 7 nucleotides align to TRBD1. V was clipped by 2 bases and J by 7 bases; unmatched bases: 4. The CDR3 has 14 amino acids. From germline, CDR1 is MNHEY and CDR2 SVGEGT. The CDR3 DNA reads as TGTGCCAGCAGTTACCGGCAGGGGGGTGAAAAACTGTTTTTT. This codes for CASSYRQGGEKLFF.

The rearrangement uses TRBV12-3 or TRBV12-4 and TRBJ2-1, with 7 bases aligning to TRBD2. V was pared by 3 bases and J by 4 bases, with 3 bases of the junction left unmatched. The CDR3 consists of 14 residues. CDR3 loop: CASSFGGGYNEQFF. The CDR3 coding sequence is TGTGCCAGCAGTTTTGGGGGAGGGTACAATGAGCAGTTCTTC.

This clonotype was counted between two and nine times. The rearrangement links TRBV11-2 to TRBJ2-1; D is unresolved. Germline V gives CDR1 SGHAT, CDR2 FQNNGV. The CDR3 runs 16 residues. V lost 1 base, J lost 8 bases, and 18 bases lay in between. CDR3 nucleotides: TGTGCCAGCAGCTTAGGAGTTCGACCAGTGGCAGATGAGCAGTTCTTC. This sequence encodes CASSLGVRPVADEQFF.

This clonotype has more than one count but fewer than ten. The CDR3 loop reads CASSQYRGETQYF. In DNA form, the CDR3 reads TGCGCCAGCAGCCAATACAGGGGTGAGACCCAGTACTTC. The chain couples TRBV4-3 to TRBJ2-5, with TRBD1 matching over 7 bases. V lost 2 bases to trimming and J lost 5 bases; unmatched junction nucleotides: 2. Germline V lookup: CDR1 LGHNA, CDR2 YSLEER. CDR3 length: 13 amino acids.

This clonotype was seen many times. This chain links TRBV7-3 with TRBJ2-3; the D is unclear. Germline CDR1 reads SGHTA; CDR2 reads FQGTGA. V lost 1 base and J lost 4, with 9 bases in between. This CDR3 has 14 residues. This chain's CDR3 is CASSLNSPPDTQYF. For the CDR3, the DNA is TGTGCCAGCAGCTTAAATTCCCCCCCAGATACGCAGTATTTT.

This clonotype has at least ten counts. This chain joins TRBV27 and TRBJ2-7; 7 bases are a match to TRBD1. The CDR3 totals 12 residues. The V gene end was trimmed by 6 bases and the J gene end by 2 bases; junction bases not matched to a gene: 1. Germline values: CDR1 MNHEY, CDR2 SMNVEV (reference sequence). Here the CDR3 reads CASSTGAYEQYF. The CDR3 DNA sequence: TGTGCCAGCAGCACAGGGGCCTACGAGCAGTACTTC.

The chain combines TRBV3-1 with TRBJ2-2; 7 positions match TRBD1. Germline trimming cut 4 bases from V and 5 bases from J; bases unmatched to any gene: 7. Germline V gene lookup returns CDR1 LGHDT and CDR2 YNNKEL (reference sequence). The CDR3 loop spans 15 amino acids. CDR3 bases: TGTGCCAGCAGCCCCAGGGGGAGTAAAACCGGGGAGCTGTTTTTT. It encodes CASSPRGSKTGELFF. Combining the CDR3 with reference TRBV3-1 and TRBJ2-2 gives the whole variable domain DTAVSQTPKYLVTQMGNDKSIKCEQNLGHDTMYWYKQDSKKFLKIMFSYNNKELIINETVPNRFSPKSPDKAHLNLHINSLELGDSAVYFCASSPRGSKTGELFFGEGSRLTVL.

V and J are TRBV12-3 or TRBV12-4 and TRBJ2-3; D is possibly TRBD1 (5 bases). Trimming shortened V by 7 bases and J by 8 bases, and 22 bases separated the two germline ends. The CDR3 has 15 residues. The CDR3 coding sequence is TGTGCCAGCACCTTACGGGTTTTGAGTAGGGGTACGCAGTATTTT. Amino acids: CASTLRVLSRGTQYF.

This clonotype was detected many times. The V gene is TRBV5-4, the J gene TRBJ2-7; TRBD2 matches 7 bases. The V gene's germline CDR1 is SGHNT and CDR2 YYREEE (reference sequence). This CDR3 region has 14 residues. V dropped 5 bases and J dropped 4; count of bases not matched to a gene: 9. The CDR3, as DNA: TGTGCCAGCAGTCTCGGCGGGAGTGGGTACGAGCAGTACTTC. Translated, it gives CASSLGGSGYEQYF. Filled out from reference TRBV5-4 and TRBJ2-7, the complete variable domain reads ETGVTQSPTHLIKTRGQQVTLRCSSQSGHNTVSWYQQALGQGPQFIFQYYREEENGRGNFPPRFSGLQFPNYSSELNVNALELDDSALYLCASSLGGSGYEQYFGPGTRLTVT.

This clonotype was observed many times. The chain carries TRBV6-5 and TRBJ2-5; the D call may be TRBD1 or TRBD2 (6 bases each). This CDR3 is 14 amino acids long. V lost 6 bases and J 5 bases, leaving 16 bases between the germline ends. Germline CDR1 reads MNHEY; CDR2 reads SVGAGI. The CDR3 protein is CASSPGGLGETQYF. In DNA, the CDR3 is TGTGCCAGCAGCCCTGGGGGGCTCGGGGAGACCCAGTACTTC.

The chain links TRBV7-2 to TRBJ2-7; TRBD2 aligns across 10 bases. Germline CDR1 is SGHTA and CDR2 is FQGNSA. The CDR3 is 14 amino acids. V gave up 4 bases and J gave up 5 bases; unmatched junction bases: 5. CDR3 sequence (DNA): TGTGCCAGCAGCTCTAGCGGGAGTGAAGACGAGCAGTACTTC. It codes for CASSSSGSEDEQYF.

This clonotype turned up a few times. The chain has TRBV3-1 and TRBJ1-3; D call uncertain. CDR1 LGHDT and CDR2 YNNKEL come from the germline V gene (reference sequence). This CDR3 spans 12 amino acids. The V gene lost 7 bases and the J gene lost 3 bases, with 7 bases spanning the gap. CDR3 in amino acids: CASTRNGNTIYF. The CDR3 DNA is TGTGCCAGCACCCGCAATGGAAACACCATATATTTT.

This clonotype has just a few counts. This chain uses TRBV18 with TRBJ2-1; unclear D gene. Trimming stripped 3 bases from V and 3 bases from J, with 9 bases between. The germline V gene encodes CDR1 KGHSH and CDR2 LQKENI. The CDR3 is 14 residues long. CDR3 sequence (DNA): TGTGCCAGCTCACCTCGAAGCCTCTACAATGAGCAGTTCTTC. It specifies CASSPRSLYNEQFF.

There are many counts of this clonotype. V usage is TRBV7-2 and J usage is TRBJ1-5; possible D gene TRBD1, 5 bases. V was clipped by 5 bases and J by 4 bases, with 18 bases between them. This CDR3 contains 16 residues. CDR1 SGHTA and CDR2 FQGNSA come from the germline V gene. The CDR3 nucleotides are TGTGCCAGCAGCCCCAACGCCCCCGACAGAAATCAGCCCCAGCATTTT. Encoded protein: CASSPNAPDRNQPQHF.

This rearrangement joins TRBV7-8 to TRBJ2-3; 14 bases line up with TRBD2. The CDR3 length is 17 residues. Germline V gene lookup returns CDR1 SGHVS and CDR2 FQNEAQ. J was trimmed by 6 bases and V by 4 bases; bases with no gene match: 9. DNA of the CDR3: TGTGCCAGCAGCTCCAGGACTAGCGGGGGGCCTCATGATACGCAGTATTTT. Protein sequence: CASSSRTSGGPHDTQYF.

This clonotype was picked up a small number of times. V is TRBV28 and J is TRBJ2-7; no clear D. V was clipped by 2 bases and J by 4 bases, with 12 bases between them. The CDR3 runs 14 residues. CDR1 and CDR2 from the germline V gene are MDHEN and SYDVKM. The CDR3 reads CASSLDQLLYEQYF. CDR3 sequence (DNA): TGTGCCAGCAGTTTAGACCAACTCCTTTACGAGCAGTACTTC.

At least ten counts were recorded for this clonotype. This chain joins TRBV2 and TRBJ1-5; possibly TRBD1 for D (6 bases). V dropped 6 bases and J dropped 6 bases, with 15 bases sitting between them. The germline V gene has CDR1 SNHLY and CDR2 FYNNEI. The CDR3 length is 14 residues. CDR3 bases: TGTGCCAGCAGGGCCGACTCCAGGGGTCAGCCCCAGCATTTT. Amino acids: CASRADSRGQPQHF.

This clonotype was counted at least ten times. The chain recombines TRBV10-3 with TRBJ2-3; possible D gene TRBD1, 5 bases. Germline values: CDR1 ENHRY, CDR2 SYGVKD. V was trimmed by 0 bases and J by 2 bases, leaving 9 bases between them. The CDR3 is made up of 15 amino acids. The CDR3 sequence is CAISESGHDTDTQYF. DNA of the CDR3: TGTGCCATCAGTGAGTCTGGACATGACACAGATACGCAGTATTTT.